This is a list of T cell receptor beta chains from one sample in a study of blood T cell repertoires in COVID-19. The protocol was immunoSEQ multiplex PCR, while the TCRdb copy is restricted to in-frame clones and leaves out a portion. This sample has 13,000 or so clones, with 75% to 90% found just once. The source material was peripheral blood. The receptors stem from a man older than 75 with acute or convalescent COVID-19. CDR3s include the opening cysteine and the closing phenylalanine or tryptophan. Each record gives: D gene, V gene, J gene, clone size, CDR3 protein, CDR3 DNA. D genes are given only for firm matches. Clone size, where shown, is once, few, many, or a class for clones that have expanded.

>-|TRBV9|TRBJ2-3|-
CASSVGRKPLLSTDTQYF
TGTGCCAGCAGCGTAGGCCGAAAGCCGCTTCTTTCCACAGATACGCAGTATTTT
>TRBD2|TRBV4-1|TRBJ2-1|-
CASSQIRGLADEQFF
TGCGCCAGCAGCCAAATTCGTGGACTAGCAGATGAGCAGTTCTTC
>-|TRBV9|TRBJ1-3|once
CASSVDFLGNTIYF
TGTGCCAGCAGCGTAGATTTTCTGGGAAACACCATATATTTT
>-|TRBV2|TRBJ1-2|once
CASSGDSYGYTF
TGTGCCAGCAGTGGAGACAGCTATGGCTACACCTTC
>-|TRBV19|TRBJ2-2|-
CASSIRRAAGELFF
TGTGCCAGTAGTATAAGGAGGGCCGCCGGGGAGCTGTTTTTT
>TRBD2|TRBV6-6|TRBJ2-7|-
CASRVAGDGWGEQYF
TGTGCCAGCAGAGTAGCGGGAGATGGGTGGGGAGAGCAGTACTTC
>TRBD2|TRBV2|TRBJ2-1|-
CASTQPSGGYNEQFF
TGTGCCAGCACCCAACCTAGCGGGGGCTACAATGAGCAGTTCTTC
>-|TRBV2|TRBJ2-3|few
CASSEDGGAQNTQYF
TGTGCCAGCAGTGAAGACGGGGGTGCACAGAATACGCAGTATTTT
>-|TRBV5-8|TRBJ2-6|-
CASNSGTYFSGANVLTF
TGTGCCAGCAACTCCGGGACATACTTCTCTGGGGCCAACGTCCTGACTTTC
>-|TRBV5-4|TRBJ2-1|-
CASSLQRSSSYNEQFF
TGTGCCAGCAGCTTGCAGCGGTCGAGCTCCTACAATGAGCAGTTCTTC
>-|TRBV5-1|TRBJ2-3|-
CASSLVAGTDTQYF
TGCGCCAGCAGCTTGGTGGCAGGCACAGATACGCAGTATTTT
>TRBD2|TRBV6-2/TRBV6-3|TRBJ2-1|few
CASSYSPAGGLYNEQFF
TGTGCCAGCAGTTACTCACCAGCGGGAGGGCTTTACAATGAGCAGTTCTTC
>TRBD1|TRBV18|TRBJ1-6|-
CASSPLDRGNSPLHF
TGTGCCAGCTCACCATTGGACAGGGGAAATTCACCCCTCCACTTT
>TRBD2|TRBV5-4|TRBJ2-3|-
CASSLPAGGVTDTQYF
TGTGCCAGCAGCTTGCCAGCGGGAGGGGTCACAGATACGCAGTATTTT
>-|TRBV5-6|TRBJ2-7|-
CASSLKPQAAYEQYF
TGTGCCAGCAGCTTGAAACCCCAGGCCGCCTACGAGCAGTACTTC
>TRBD2|TRBV19|TRBJ2-1|-
CASSMAGLAGGSYNEQFF
TGTGCCAGTAGTATGGCGGGACTAGCGGGAGGTTCCTACAATGAGCAGTTCTTC
>-|TRBV2|TRBJ2-1|-
CASSFQFYNEQFF
TGTGCCAGCAGTTTTCAGTTCTACAATGAGCAGTTCTTC
>-|TRBV27|TRBJ1-1|once
CASSYSLAHTEAFF
TGTGCCAGCAGTTATTCACTCGCCCACACTGAAGCTTTCTTT
>TRBD2|TRBV10-2|TRBJ2-3|-
CASSDGGTGDTQYF
TGCGCCAGCAGTGACGGGGGGACTGGGGATACGCAGTATTTT
>-|TRBV7-6|TRBJ1-2|once
CASSLLGRSDYGYTF
TGTGCCAGCAGCTTATTGGGGCGGTCAGACTATGGCTACACCTTC
>TRBD1|TRBV6-6|TRBJ2-7|-
CASSPQGAVYEQYF
TGTGCCAGCAGCCCACAGGGGGCGGTCTACGAGCAGTACTTC
>TRBD1|TRBV6-5|TRBJ1-1|-
CALIRGPLLNTEAFF
TGTGCCTTAATCAGGGGGCCCCTACTTAACACTGAAGCTTTCTTT
>TRBD2|TRBV7-9|TRBJ2-7|few
CASSSIAGGTYEQYF
TGTGCCAGCAGCTCGATAGCGGGGGGAACCTACGAGCAGTACTTC
>TRBD1|TRBV7-2|TRBJ2-4|-
CASSLYSQGAQAKNIQYF
TGTGCCAGCAGCTTATATTCTCAGGGGGCCCAAGCCAAAAACATTCAGTACTTC
>-|TRBV18|TRBJ2-3|-
CVSSPRLGESTDTQYF
TGTGTCAGCTCACCGCGACTAGGGGAAAGCACAGATACGCAGTATTTT
>TRBD1|TRBV4-1|TRBJ1-2|-
CASSQDQGAPGGYTF
TGCGCCAGCAGCCAAGACCAGGGGGCGCCGGGGGGCTACACCTTC
>-|TRBV27|TRBJ2-2|-
CASSPTSYKHDTGELFF
TGTGCCAGCAGTCCGACTTCCTATAAACACGATACCGGGGAGCTGTTTTTT
>TRBD1|TRBV9|TRBJ1-4|-
CASSAEGQEGPNEKLFF
TGTGCCAGCAGCGCGGAGGGACAGGAGGGCCCTAATGAAAAACTGTTTTTT